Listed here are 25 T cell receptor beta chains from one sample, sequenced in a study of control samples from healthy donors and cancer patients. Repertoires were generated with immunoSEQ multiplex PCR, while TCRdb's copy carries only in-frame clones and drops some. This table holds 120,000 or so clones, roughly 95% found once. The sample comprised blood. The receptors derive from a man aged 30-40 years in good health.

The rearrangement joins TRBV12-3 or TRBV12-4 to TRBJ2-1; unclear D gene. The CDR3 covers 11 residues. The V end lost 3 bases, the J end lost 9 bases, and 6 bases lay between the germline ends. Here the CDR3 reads CASSFLREQFF. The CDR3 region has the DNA TGTGCCAGCAGTTTTCTCCGTGAGCAGTTCTTC.

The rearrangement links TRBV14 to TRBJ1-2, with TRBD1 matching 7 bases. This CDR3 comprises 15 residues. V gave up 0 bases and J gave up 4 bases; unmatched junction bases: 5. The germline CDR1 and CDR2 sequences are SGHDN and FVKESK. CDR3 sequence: CASSQEFTGVYGYTF. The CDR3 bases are TGTGCCAGCAGCCAAGAGTTCACAGGGGTCTATGGCTACACCTTC.

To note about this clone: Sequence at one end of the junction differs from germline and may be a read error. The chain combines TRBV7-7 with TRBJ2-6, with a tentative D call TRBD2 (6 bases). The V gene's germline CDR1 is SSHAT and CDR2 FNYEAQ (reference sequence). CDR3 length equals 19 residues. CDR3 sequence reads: CASSLAWGSGRSGANVLTF. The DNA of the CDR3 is TGTGCTAGCAGCTTAGCCTGGGGTAGCGGCCGCTCTGGGGCCAACGTCCTGACTTTC.

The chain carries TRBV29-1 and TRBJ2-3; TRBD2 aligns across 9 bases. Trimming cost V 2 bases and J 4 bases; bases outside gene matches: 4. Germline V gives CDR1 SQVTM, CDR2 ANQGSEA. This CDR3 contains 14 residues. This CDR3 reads CSVERGGGPDTQYF. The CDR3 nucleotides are TGCAGCGTTGAACGCGGGGGGGGCCCAGATACGCAGTATTTT.

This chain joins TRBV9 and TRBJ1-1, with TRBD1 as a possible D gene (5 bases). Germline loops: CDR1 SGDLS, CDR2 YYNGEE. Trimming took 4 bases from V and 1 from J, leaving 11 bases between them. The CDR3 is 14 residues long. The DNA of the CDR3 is TGTGCCAGCAGCTCAACGGGACGGAACACTGAAGCTTTCTTT. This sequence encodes CASSSTGRNTEAFF. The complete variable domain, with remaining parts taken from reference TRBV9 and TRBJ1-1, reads DSGVTQTPKHLITATGQRVTLRCSPRSGDLSVYWYQQSLDQGLQFLIQYYNGEERAKGNILERFSAQQFPDLHSELNLSSLELGDSALYFCASSSTGRNTEAFFGQGTRLTVV.

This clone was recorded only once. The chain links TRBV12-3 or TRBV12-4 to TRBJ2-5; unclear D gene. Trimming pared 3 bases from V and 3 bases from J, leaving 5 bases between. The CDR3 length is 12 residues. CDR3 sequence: CASSLGEETQYF. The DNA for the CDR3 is TGTGCCAGCAGTTTGGGTGAAGAGACCCAGTACTTC.

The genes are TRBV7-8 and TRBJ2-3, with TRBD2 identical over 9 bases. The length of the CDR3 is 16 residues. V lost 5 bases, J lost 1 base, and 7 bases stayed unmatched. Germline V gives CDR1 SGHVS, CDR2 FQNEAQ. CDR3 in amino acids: CASSPQRTSGTDTQYF. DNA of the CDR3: TGTGCCAGCAGCCCACAGAGGACTAGCGGCACAGATACGCAGTATTTT.

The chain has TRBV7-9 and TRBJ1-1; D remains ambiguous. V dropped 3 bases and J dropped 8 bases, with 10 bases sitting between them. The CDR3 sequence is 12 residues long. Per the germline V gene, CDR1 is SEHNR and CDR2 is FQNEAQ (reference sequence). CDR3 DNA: TGTGCCAGCAGCTTTGAGGAAACCGAAGCTTTCTTT. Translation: CASSFEETEAFF.

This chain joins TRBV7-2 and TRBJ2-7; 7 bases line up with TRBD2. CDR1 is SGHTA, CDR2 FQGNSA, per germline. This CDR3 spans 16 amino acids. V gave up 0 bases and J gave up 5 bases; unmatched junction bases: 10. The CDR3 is CASSLATSAVVNEQYF. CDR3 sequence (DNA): TGTGCCAGCAGCTTAGCCACTAGCGCGGTAGTCAACGAGCAGTACTTC.

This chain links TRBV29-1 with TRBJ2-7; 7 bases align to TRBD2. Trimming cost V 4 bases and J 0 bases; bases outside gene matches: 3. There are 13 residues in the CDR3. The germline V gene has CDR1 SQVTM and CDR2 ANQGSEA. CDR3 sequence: CSVGGGVSYEQYF. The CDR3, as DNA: TGCAGCGTTGGGGGAGGGGTCTCCTACGAGCAGTACTTC.

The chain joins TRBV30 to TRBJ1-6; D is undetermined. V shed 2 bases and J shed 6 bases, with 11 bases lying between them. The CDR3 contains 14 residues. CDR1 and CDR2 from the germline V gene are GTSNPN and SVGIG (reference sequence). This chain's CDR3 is CAWSPRRTNSPLHF. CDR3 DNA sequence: TGTGCCTGGAGTCCCCGGCGGACTAATTCACCCCTCCACTTT.

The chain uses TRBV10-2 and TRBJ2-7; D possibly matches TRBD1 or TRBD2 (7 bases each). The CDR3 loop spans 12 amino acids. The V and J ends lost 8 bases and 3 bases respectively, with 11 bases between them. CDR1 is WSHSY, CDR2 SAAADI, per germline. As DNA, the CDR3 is TGCGCCAGCTCAGGGGGGGACTACGAGCAGTACTTC. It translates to CASSGGDYEQYF.

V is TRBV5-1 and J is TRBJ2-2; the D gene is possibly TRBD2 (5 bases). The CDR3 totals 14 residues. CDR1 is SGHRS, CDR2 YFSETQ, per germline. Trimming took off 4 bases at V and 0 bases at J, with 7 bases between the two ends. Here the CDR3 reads CASSPGTNTGELFF. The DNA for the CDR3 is TGCGCCAGCAGCCCGGGAACGAACACCGGGGAGCTGTTTTTT.

CDR3 sequence reads: CASSQTGGRETQYF. In DNA, the CDR3 is TGTGCCAGCAGCCAGACAGGGGGGAGAGAGACCCAGTACTTC. The chain joins TRBV3-1 (or the pseudogene TRBV3-2) to TRBJ2-5, with TRBD1 matching 9 bases. The CDR3 totals 14 residues. The V segment lost 3 bases and the J segment 4 bases; nucleotides outside the gene matches: 3. CDR1 is LGHDT and CDR2 is YNNKEL in the germline V gene (reference sequence).

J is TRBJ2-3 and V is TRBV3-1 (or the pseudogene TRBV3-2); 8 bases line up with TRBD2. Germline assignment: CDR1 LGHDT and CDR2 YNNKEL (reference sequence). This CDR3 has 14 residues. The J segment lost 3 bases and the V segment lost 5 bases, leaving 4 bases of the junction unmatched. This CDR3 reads CASSGSGETDTQYF. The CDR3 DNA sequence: TGTGCCAGCAGCGGTAGCGGGGAAACAGATACGCAGTATTTT.

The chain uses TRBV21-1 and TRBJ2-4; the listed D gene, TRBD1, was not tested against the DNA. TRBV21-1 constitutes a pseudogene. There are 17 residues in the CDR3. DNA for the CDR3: TGTGCCAGCCCGGGGCCGGGACAATTCAGAGAGAAAAACATTCAGTACTTC. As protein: CASPGPGQFREKNIQYF.

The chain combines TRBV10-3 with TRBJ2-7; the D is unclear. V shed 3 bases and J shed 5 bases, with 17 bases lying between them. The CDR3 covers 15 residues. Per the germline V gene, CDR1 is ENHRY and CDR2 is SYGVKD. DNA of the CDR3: TGTGCCATCAGTGAACTGCTCGTTGGTGGGAACGAGCAGTACTTC. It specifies CAISELLVGGNEQYF.

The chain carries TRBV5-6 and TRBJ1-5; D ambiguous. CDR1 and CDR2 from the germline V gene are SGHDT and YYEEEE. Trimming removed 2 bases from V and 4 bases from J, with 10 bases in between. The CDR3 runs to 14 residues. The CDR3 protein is CASSFRGRNQPQHF. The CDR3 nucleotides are TGTGCCAGCAGCTTTAGAGGGAGGAATCAGCCCCAGCATTTT.

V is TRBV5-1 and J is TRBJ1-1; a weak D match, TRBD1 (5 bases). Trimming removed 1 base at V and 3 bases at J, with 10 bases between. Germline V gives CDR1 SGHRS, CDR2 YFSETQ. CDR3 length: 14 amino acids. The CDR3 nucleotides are TGCGCCAGCAGCTTGCGGGGCCCGGACACTGAAGCTTTCTTT. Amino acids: CASSLRGPDTEAFF.

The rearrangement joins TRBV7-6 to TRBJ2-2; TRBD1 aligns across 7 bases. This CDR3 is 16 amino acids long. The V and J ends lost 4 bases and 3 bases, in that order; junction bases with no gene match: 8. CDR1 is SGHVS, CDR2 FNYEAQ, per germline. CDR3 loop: CASSSRQGRDTGELFF. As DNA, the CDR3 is TGTGCCAGCAGCTCTCGACAGGGTCGAGACACCGGGGAGCTGTTTTTT.

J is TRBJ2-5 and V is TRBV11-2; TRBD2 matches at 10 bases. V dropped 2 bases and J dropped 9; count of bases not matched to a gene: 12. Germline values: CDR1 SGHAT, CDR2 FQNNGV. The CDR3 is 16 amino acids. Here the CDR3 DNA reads TGTGCCAGCAGCTTAATAGGTAGCGGGGGGCTTGGAGCCCAGTACTTC. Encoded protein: CASSLIGSGGLGAQYF.

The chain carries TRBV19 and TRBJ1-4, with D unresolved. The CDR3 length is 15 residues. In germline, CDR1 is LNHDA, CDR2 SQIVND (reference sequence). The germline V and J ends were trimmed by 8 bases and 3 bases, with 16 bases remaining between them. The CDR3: CASGSYRGSNEKLFF. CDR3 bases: TGTGCCAGTGGGTCGTATCGTGGGTCTAATGAAAAACTGTTTTTT.

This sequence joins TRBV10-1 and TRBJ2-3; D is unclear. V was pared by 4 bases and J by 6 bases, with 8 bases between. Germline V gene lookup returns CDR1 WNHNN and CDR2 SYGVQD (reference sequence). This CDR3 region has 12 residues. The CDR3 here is CASSVGVDTQYF. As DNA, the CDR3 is TGCGCCAGCAGTGTAGGAGTCGATACGCAGTATTTT.

The CDR3 loop is CASSLWGLHTEAFF. In DNA, the CDR3 is TGTGCCAGCAGTTTATGGGGACTCCACACTGAAGCTTTCTTT. V gene TRBV27 combines with J gene TRBJ1-1; maybe TRBD1 (5 bases). This CDR3 region has 14 residues. Trimming pared 1 base from V and 3 bases from J, leaving 9 bases between. Germline CDR1 and CDR2: MNHEY and SMNVEV (reference sequence).

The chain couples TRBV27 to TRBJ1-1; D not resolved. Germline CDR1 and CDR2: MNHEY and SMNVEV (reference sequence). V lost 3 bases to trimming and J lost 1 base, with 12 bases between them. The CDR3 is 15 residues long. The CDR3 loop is CASSFLRASNTEAFF. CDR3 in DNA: TGTGCCAGCAGTTTTTTGAGGGCGTCGAACACTGAAGCTTTCTTT.